The rows below give T cell receptor beta chains drawn from one sample of a study of T cell responses to AZD1222 COVID-19 vaccine. TCRdb's table, derived via immunoSEQ multiplex PCR, lists solely in-frame clones and lacks some. The profile shows more than 150,000 clones, almost 90% of them singletons. The sequencing used peripheral blood, collected on day 0 of AZD1222 vaccination. All receptors derive from an adult in good health. Each CDR3 is given with its conserved first and last residue. The D gene is left open where the match is weak. Only part of the rows carry a size: once, few, many, or a class if the clone is expanded.

J | size | D | V | CDR3 | DNA
TRBJ1-1 | NA | NA | TRBV5-1 | CASSLRGLNTEAFF | TGCGCCAGCAGCTTGAGGGGCCTGAACACTGAAGCTTTCTTT
TRBJ2-1 | once | TRBD2 | TRBV28 | CASTLRTRLDEQFF | TGTGCCAGCACCCTTAGGACTAGACTTGATGAGCAGTTCTTC
TRBJ2-7 | NA | TRBD2 | TRBV4-3 | CASSQGTSGVFYEQYF | TGCGCCAGCAGCCAGGGGACTAGCGGGGTTTTCTACGAGCAGTACTTC
TRBJ1-5 | few | TRBD1 | TRBV4-1 | CASSQVQGNQPQHF | TGCGCCAGCAGCCAGGTACAGGGGAATCAGCCCCAGCATTTT
TRBJ1-5 | few | NA | TRBV5-6 | CASSATGTSNQPQHF | TGTGCCAGCAGCGCCACCGGGACATCTAATCAGCCCCAGCATTTT
TRBJ2-3 | NA | NA | TRBV7-2 | CASSGGSTDTQYF | TGTGCCAGCAGCGGCGGGAGCACAGATACGCAGTATTTT
TRBJ2-5 | NA | NA | TRBV7-8 | CASSPGRIQETQYF | TGTGCCAGCAGCCCCGGTCGGATCCAAGAGACCCAGTACTTC
TRBJ1-5 | NA | NA | TRBV28 | CASSLASRLSNQPQHF | TGTGCCAGCAGTTTAGCCAGTCGGCTAAGCAATCAGCCCCAGCATTTT
TRBJ2-2 | NA | NA | TRBV30 | CAWSSPPHGELFF | TGTGCCTGGAGTAGCCCACCCCACGGGGAGCTGTTTTTT
TRBJ1-3 | NA | NA | TRBV15 | CATSRGLPGTSGNTIYF | TGTGCCACCAGCAGAGGGTTGCCAGGGACCTCTGGAAACACCATATATTTT
TRBJ1-3 | few | NA | TRBV30 | CAWSFSIDTIYF | TGTGCCTGGAGTTTCAGTATAGACACCATATATTTT
TRBJ1-2 | NA | NA | TRBV6-5 | CASSRGGTNYGYTF | TGTGCCAGCAGCCGGGGGGGGACCAACTATGGCTACACCTTC
TRBJ1-4 | NA | TRBD1 | TRBV5-6 | CASSNSGQLFFEKLFF | TGTGCCAGCAGCAATTCGGGACAGCTCTTTTTTGAAAAACTGTTTTTT